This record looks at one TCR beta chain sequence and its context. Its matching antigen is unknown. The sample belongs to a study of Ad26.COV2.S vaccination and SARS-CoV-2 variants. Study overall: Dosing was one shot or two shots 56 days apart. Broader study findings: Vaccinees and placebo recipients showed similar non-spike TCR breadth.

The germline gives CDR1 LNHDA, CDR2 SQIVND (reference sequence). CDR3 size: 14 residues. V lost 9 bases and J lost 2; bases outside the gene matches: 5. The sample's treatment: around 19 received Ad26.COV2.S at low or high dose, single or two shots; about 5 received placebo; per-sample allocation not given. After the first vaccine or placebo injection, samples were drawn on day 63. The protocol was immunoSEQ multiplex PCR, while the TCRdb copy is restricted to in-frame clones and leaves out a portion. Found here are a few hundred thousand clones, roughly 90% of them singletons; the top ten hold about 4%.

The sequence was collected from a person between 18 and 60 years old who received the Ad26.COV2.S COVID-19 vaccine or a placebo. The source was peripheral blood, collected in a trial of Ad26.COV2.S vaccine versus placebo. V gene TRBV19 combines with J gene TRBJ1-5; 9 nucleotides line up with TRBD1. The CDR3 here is CASRRTGGNQPQHF. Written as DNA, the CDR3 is TGTGCCAGCCGGAGGACAGGGGGCAATCAGCCCCAGCATTTT.